This T cell receptor (beta chain) was sequenced during a study of regulatory T cells in long-lasting Graves disease. Study-wide context: Antithyroid drug use was under 3 months in newly diagnosed Graves' patients.

Time point described: newly diagnosed GD, antithyroid drugs for less than 3 months. Scientists built the TCR library using RNA that was extracted from PBMCs. This clonotype was observed a few times. Libraries of TCR beta came from iRepertoire HTBI primers plus Arm-PCR of CDR3 regions. A single record per CDR3 protein comes from TCRdb applying MiXCR to the multiplex PCR reads. The table shows about 220,000 distinct CDR3 sequences, with approximately 18% occurring only once. Trimming cost V 2 bases and J 3 bases, with 14 bases left between them. CDR3 length: 15 amino acids. CDR1 is MNHNS and CDR2 is SASEGT in the germline V gene. These data also formed part of another study, on T cells in Graves' hyperthyroidism and ophthalmopathy. As that report states: Each diagnosis was grounded in clinical symptoms, serum thyroxine and TRAb, thyroid ultrasound, and orbital computed tomography. Blood also showed most of the thyroid clonotypes that were expanded above 0.001.

The sequenced sample was peripheral blood mononuclear cells (PBMCs), obtained at new diagnosis, from a patient treated with antithyroid drugs. The source is a woman aged 25 to 39 with Graves disease. V usage is TRBV6-1 and J usage is TRBJ2-7, with D possibly being TRBD2 (5 bases). CDR3 protein: CASSELGPEGYEQYF. For the CDR3, the DNA is TGTGCCAGCAGTGAATTGGGCCCTGAGGGCTACGAGCAGTACTTC.